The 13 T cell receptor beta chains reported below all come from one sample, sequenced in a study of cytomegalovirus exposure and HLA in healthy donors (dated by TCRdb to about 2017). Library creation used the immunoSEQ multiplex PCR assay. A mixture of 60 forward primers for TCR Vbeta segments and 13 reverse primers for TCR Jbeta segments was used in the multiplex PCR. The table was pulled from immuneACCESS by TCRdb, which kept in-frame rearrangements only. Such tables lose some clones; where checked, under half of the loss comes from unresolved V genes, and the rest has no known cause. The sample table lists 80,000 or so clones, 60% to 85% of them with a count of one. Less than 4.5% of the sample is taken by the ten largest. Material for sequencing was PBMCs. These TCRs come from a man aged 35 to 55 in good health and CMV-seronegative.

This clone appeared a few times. The chain's CDR3 is CASSFLSGGDEQYF. CDR3 coding DNA: TGTGCCAGCAGCTTCCTATCTGGGGGGGACGAGCAGTACTTC. The chain is built from TRBV13 and TRBJ2-7, with 7 bases aligning to TRBD2. After removal of 3 bases from V and 5 bases from J, the junction contained 7 bases not matched to a gene. CDR3 length equals 14 residues. The germline V gene encodes CDR1 PRHDT and CDR2 FYEKMQ (reference sequence). Looking up the rest from reference TRBV13 and TRBJ2-7 gives the full variable domain: AAGVIQSPRHLIKEKRETATLKCYPIPRHDTVYWYQQGPGQDPQFLISFYEKMQSDKGSIPDRFSAQQFSDYHSELNMSSLELGDSALYFCASSFLSGGDEQYFGPGTRLTVT.

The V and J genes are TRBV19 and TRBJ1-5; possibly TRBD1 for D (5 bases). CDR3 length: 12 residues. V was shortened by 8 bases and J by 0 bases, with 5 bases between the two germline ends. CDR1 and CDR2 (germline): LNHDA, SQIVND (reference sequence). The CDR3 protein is CASGASNQPQHF. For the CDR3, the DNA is TGTGCCAGTGGGGCTAGCAATCAGCCCCAGCATTTT.

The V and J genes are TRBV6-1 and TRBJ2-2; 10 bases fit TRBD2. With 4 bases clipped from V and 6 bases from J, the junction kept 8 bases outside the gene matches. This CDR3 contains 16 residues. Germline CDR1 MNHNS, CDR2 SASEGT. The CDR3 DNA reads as TGTGCCAGCAGTGTAAGGGCTAGCGGGGGTGCCGGGGAGCTGTTTTTT. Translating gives CASSVRASGGAGELFF.

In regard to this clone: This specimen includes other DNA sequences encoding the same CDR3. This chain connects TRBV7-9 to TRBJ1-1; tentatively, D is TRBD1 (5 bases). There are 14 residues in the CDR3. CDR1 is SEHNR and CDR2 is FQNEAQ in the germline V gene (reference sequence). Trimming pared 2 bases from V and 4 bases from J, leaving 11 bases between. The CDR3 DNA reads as TGTGCCAGCAGCTTAACCGGGGGTGGCACTGAAGCTTTCTTT. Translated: CASSLTGGGTEAFF.

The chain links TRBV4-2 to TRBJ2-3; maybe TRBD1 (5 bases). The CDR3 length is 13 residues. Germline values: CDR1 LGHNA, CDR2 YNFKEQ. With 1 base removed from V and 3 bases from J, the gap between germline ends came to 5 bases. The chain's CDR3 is CASSQAGTDTQYF. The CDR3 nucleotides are TGTGCCAGCAGCCAAGCAGGGACAGATACGCAGTATTTT.

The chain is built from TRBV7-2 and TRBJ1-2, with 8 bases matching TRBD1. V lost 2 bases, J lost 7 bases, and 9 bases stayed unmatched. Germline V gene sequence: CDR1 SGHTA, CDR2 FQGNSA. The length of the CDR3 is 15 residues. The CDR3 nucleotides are TGTGCCAGCAGCTTATTCGGGACAGGCAAAGTTGGCTACACCTTC. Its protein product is CASSLFGTGKVGYTF.

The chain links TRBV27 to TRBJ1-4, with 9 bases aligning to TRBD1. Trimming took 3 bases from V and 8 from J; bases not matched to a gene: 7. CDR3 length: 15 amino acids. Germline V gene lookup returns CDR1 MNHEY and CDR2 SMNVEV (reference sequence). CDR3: CASSLGTGLPEKLFF. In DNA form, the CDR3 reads TGTGCCAGCAGTTTGGGGACAGGGCTCCCAGAAAAACTGTTTTTT. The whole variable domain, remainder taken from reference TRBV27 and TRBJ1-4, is EAQVTQNPRYLITVTGKKLTVTCSQNMNHEYMSWYRQDPGLGLRQIYYSMNVEVTDKGDVPEGYKVSRKEKRNFPLILESPSPNQTSLYFCASSLGTGLPEKLFFGSGTQLSVL.

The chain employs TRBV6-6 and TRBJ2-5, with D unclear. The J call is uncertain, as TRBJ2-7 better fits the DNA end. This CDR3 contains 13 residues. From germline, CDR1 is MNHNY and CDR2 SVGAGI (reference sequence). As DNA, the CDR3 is TGTGCCAGCAGTTACGGTGACACGTACGAGCAGTACTTC. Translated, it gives CASSYGDTYEQYF.

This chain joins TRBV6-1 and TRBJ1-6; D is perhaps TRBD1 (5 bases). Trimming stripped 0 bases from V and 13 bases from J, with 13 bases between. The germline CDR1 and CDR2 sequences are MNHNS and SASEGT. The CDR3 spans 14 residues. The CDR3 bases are TGTGCCAGCAGTGAAGCGGGCGGGGGGAGGCCCCTCCACTTT. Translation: CASSEAGGGRPLHF.

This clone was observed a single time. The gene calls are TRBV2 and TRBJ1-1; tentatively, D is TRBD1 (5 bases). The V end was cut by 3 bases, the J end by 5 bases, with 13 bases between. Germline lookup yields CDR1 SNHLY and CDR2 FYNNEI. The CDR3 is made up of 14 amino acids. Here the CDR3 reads CASSDGGAGTEAFF. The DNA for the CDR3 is TGTGCCAGCAGTGACGGTGGGGCGGGGACTGAAGCTTTCTTT.

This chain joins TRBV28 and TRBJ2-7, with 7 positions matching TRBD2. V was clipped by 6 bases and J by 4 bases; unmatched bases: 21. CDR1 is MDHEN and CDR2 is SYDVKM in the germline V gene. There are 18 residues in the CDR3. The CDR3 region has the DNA TGTGCCAGCAGCCGCCGGGGGGTCTCCTCTTCCCGGACTTACGAGCAGTACTTC. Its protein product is CASSRRGVSSSRTYEQYF.

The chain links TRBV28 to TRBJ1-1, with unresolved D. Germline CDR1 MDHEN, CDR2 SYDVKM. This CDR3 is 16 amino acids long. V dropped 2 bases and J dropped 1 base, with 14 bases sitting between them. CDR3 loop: CASSLLADRENTEAFF. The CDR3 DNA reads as TGTGCCAGCAGTTTACTAGCTGATCGGGAGAACACTGAAGCTTTCTTT.

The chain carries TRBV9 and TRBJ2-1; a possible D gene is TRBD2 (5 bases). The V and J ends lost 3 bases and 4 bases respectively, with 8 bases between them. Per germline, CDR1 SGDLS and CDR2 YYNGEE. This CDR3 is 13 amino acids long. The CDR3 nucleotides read TGTGCCAGCAGCGCTGGAGGATACAATGAGCAGTTCTTC. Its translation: CASSAGGYNEQFF.